What follows are 10 T cell receptor beta chains derived from one specimen sequenced in a study of graft-versus-host responses after intestinal transplantation. Libraries were prepared by immunoSEQ multiplex PCR; TCRdb keeps only in-frame clonotypes and omits some of them. The sample holds about 46,000 clones, just under 95% seen once. The source was PBMCs, collected around 820 days after a first intestinal transplant, on the day of a second. These receptor sequences come from a human patient who received an intestinal transplant, so some T cells may come from the graft donor.

The chain links TRBV18 to TRBJ2-4; the D gene is possibly TRBD2 (6 bases). The V end was cut by 3 bases, the J end by 8 bases, with 14 bases between. This CDR3 has 14 residues. Germline assignment: CDR1 KGHSH and CDR2 LQKENI. The CDR3 is CASSPLTSHYIQYF. CDR3 DNA sequence: TGTGCCAGCTCACCTCTTACTAGCCACTACATTCAGTACTTC.

The V call is TRBV6-1, the J call TRBJ2-2; D possibly corresponds to TRBD1 (6 bases). Trimming removed 4 bases from V and 1 base from J, with 16 bases in between. The CDR3 loop spans 17 amino acids. Germline V gene lookup returns CDR1 MNHNS and CDR2 SASEGT. The CDR3 region has the DNA TGTGCCAGCAGTGCCACAACCGGGACACTGAACACCGGGGAGCTGTTTTTT. Its translation: CASSATTGTLNTGELFF.

This chain connects TRBV11-2 to TRBJ2-7, with 7 positions matching TRBD1. Per the germline V gene, CDR1 is SGHAT and CDR2 is FQNNGV. The CDR3 runs to 15 residues. Losses at the gene ends were 6 bases for V and 3 bases for J; bases not matched to a gene: 11. CDR3 bases: TGTGCCAGCAGTCTCAATCCGGGACAGATCTACGAGCAGTACTTC. Translating gives CASSLNPGQIYEQYF.

The rearrangement joins TRBV19 to TRBJ2-3, with 9 bases matching TRBD2. CDR3 length: 15 residues. Trimming took 5 bases from V and 4 from J; bases not matched to a gene: 7. Per germline, CDR1 LNHDA and CDR2 SQIVND (reference sequence). In nucleotides, the CDR3 is TGTGCCAGTAGTCCGACTAGCGGAGGGGCAGATACGCAGTATTTT. The encoded protein is CASSPTSGGADTQYF.

The chain joins TRBV28 to TRBJ1-2; possible D gene TRBD1, 5 bases. The length of the CDR3 is 19 residues. Trimming stripped 6 bases from V and 5 bases from J, with 31 bases between. The germline CDR1 and CDR2 sequences are MDHEN and SYDVKM. As DNA, the CDR3 is TGTGCCAGCAGCCTACCCATGACAGATCTTACCTCCCTTCCTTATGGCTACACCTTC. Its translation is CASSLPMTDLTSLPYGYTF.

This chain links TRBV9 with TRBJ2-1, with TRBD1 matching over 7 bases. The CDR3 contains 15 residues. V shed 6 bases and J 0 bases; nucleotides not matched to a gene: 6. Germline-derived CDR1 and CDR2 are SGDLS and YYNGEE. CDR3 nucleotides: TGTGCCAGCACCAGGGGGTACAGCTCCTACAATGAGCAGTTCTTC. It is translated as CASTRGYSSYNEQFF.

The genes are TRBV2 and TRBJ2-5, with 7 bases matching TRBD1. Germline V CDR1 and CDR2: SNHLY, FYNNEI. CDR3 length: 14 residues. Unmatched junction bases numbered 7, after V lost 4 bases and J lost 5 bases. The CDR3 coding sequence is TGTGCCAGCAGTGCCACGACAGGGACGGAGACCCAGTACTTC. Protein: CASSATTGTETQYF.

The V gene is TRBV18, the J gene TRBJ2-7; D is uncertain. Looked up from germline, CDR1 is KGHSH and CDR2 is LQKENI. Trimming removed 4 bases from V and 6 bases from J, with 10 bases in between. The CDR3 consists of 12 residues. In DNA form, the CDR3 reads TGTGCCAGCTCACGGGGTGCTGGCGAGCAGTACTTC. It codes for CASSRGAGEQYF.

Written as DNA, the CDR3 is TGTGCCAGTAGTATCGCAGGGGGTTTGTCTGACGAGCAGTACTTC. Translating it yields CASSIAGGLSDEQYF. V usage is TRBV19 and J usage is TRBJ2-7; 7 bases are a match to TRBD1. The germline V gene has CDR1 LNHDA and CDR2 SQIVND (reference sequence). V lost 3 bases to trimming and J lost 5 bases; unmatched junction nucleotides: 10. This CDR3 region has 15 residues.

This chain uses TRBV19 with TRBJ2-1, with 10 bases fitting TRBD2. CDR3 length: 15 residues. Per the germline V gene, CDR1 is LNHDA and CDR2 is SQIVND (reference sequence). V lost 0 bases, J lost 9 bases, and 5 bases stayed unmatched. CDR3 DNA sequence: TGTGCCAGTAGTATAGATCGGCTAGCGGGAGTTGAGCAGTTCTTC. Its protein product is CASSIDRLAGVEQFF.